This is a list of T cell receptor beta chains from one sample in a study of identifying expanded T cells in peripheral blood. Only in-frame clones appear in the TCRdb table, and some are missing; sequencing was by immunoSEQ multiplex PCR. The profile covers some 90,000 clones, with around 90% appearing a single time and around 20% taken by the ten largest. Sequences were obtained from blood. These TCRs come from a person aged 18 to 75 in good health. Each CDR3 is given with its conserved first and last residue. A D gene is named only where the DNA matches it firmly. The size field is filled for only some rows; it gives once, few, many or a size class.

V gene	J gene	D gene	clone size	CDR3 protein	CDR3 DNA
TRBV7-2	TRBJ1-2	-	-	CASSFEAGRYGYTF	TGTGCCAGCAGCTTCGAGGCAGGACGCTATGGCTACACCTTC
TRBV11-2	TRBJ2-5	-	-	CASSLVEEGTQYF	TGTGCCAGCAGCCTGGTCGAGGAGGGGACCCAGTACTTC
TRBV4-3	TRBJ1-4	-	few	CASSPRTNEKLFF	TGCGCCAGCAGCCCAAGGACTAATGAAAAACTGTTTTTT
TRBV7-2	TRBJ1-1	-	-	CASSWSGRLLQVTKAFF	TGTGCCAGCAGCTGGTCCGGGCGACTCTTGCAGGTAACGAAAGCTTTCTTT
TRBV18	TRBJ2-7	TRBD1	-	CASSPRDRGSYEQYF	TGTGCCAGCTCACCACGGGACAGGGGCTCCTACGAGCAGTACTTC
TRBV28	TRBJ2-7	TRBD1	-	CASEDRVGYEQYF	TGTGCCAGCGAGGACAGGGTGGGCTACGAGCAGTACTTC
TRBV7-2	TRBJ1-3	-	-	CASSPGGSGNTIYF	TGTGCCAGCAGCCCGGGGGGCAGTGGAAACACCATATATTTT
TRBV30	TRBJ1-2	-	-	CAWNAGSGDGYTF	TGTGCCTGGAACGCGGGGTCAGGTGATGGCTACACCTTC
TRBV6-5	TRBJ1-6	TRBD1	-	CASTGQGARSPLHF	TGTGCCAGCACCGGGCAGGGGGCTCGGTCACCCCTCCACTTT
TRBV2	TRBJ1-2	-	-	CASSEAYTGYGYTF	TGTGCCAGCAGTGAAGCGTACACGGGGTATGGCTACACCTTC
TRBV9	TRBJ1-6	-	-	CASSVSRDGGVGRSANSPLHF	TGTGCCAGCAGCGTGAGCCGGGACGGCGGGGTCGGGAGATCCGCTAATTCACCCCTCCACTTT
TRBV28	TRBJ1-1	-	-	CASIGGALNTEAFF	TGTGCCAGCATAGGGGGGGCCTTGAACACTGAAGCTTTCTTT
TRBV6-5	TRBJ1-2	-	-	CASSPSGGGARGYTF	TGTGCCAGCAGCCCCTCCGGGGGGGGCGCTAGGGGCTACACCTTC
TRBV7-2	TRBJ2-3	-	-	CASSLSPSDTQYF	TGTGCCAGCAGCTTAAGCCCATCCGATACGCAGTATTTT
TRBV13	TRBJ1-2	-	-	CASSPQSEDRNYGYTF	TGTGCCAGCAGCCCGCAATCAGAGGACCGTAACTATGGCTACACCTTC
TRBV19	TRBJ1-1	-	-	CASSISYEWQVRGLNTEAFF	TGTGCCAGTAGTATCAGCTATGAGTGGCAGGTCCGGGGTCTGAACACTGAAGCTTTCTTT
TRBV6-5	TRBJ1-2	-	-	CASRWRDHRGYGYTF	TGTGCCAGCAGGTGGAGGGACCACAGAGGGTATGGCTACACCTTC
TRBV20-1	TRBJ1-2	-	-	CSAARGEGYTF	TGCAGTGCCGCGAGGGGGGAAGGCTACACCTTC
TRBV4-2	TRBJ2-3	TRBD2	few	CASSQESSGGSDTQYF	TGTGCCAGCAGCCAAGAGTCCAGCGGGGGTTCAGATACGCAGTATTTT
TRBV30	TRBJ1-6	-	-	CAWKGGYNSPLHF	TGTGCCTGGAAGGGGGGGTATAATTCACCCCTCCACTTT
TRBV5-8	TRBJ1-6	-	-	CASSLIIRGRNNSPLHF	TGTGCCAGCAGCCTGATAATCCGGGGGCGCAATAATTCACCCCTCCACTTT
TRBV19	TRBJ2-5	-	-	CASSIDLSDGETQYF	TGTGCCAGTAGTATAGATCTATCGGACGGAGAGACCCAGTACTTC
TRBV19	TRBJ1-5	-	-	CASNIGNNQPQHF	TGTGCCAGTAATATAGGGAACAATCAGCCCCAGCATTTT
TRBV15	TRBJ2-3	-	-	CATSRDKGSGPDTQYF	TGTGCCACCAGCAGAGATAAAGGTAGTGGTCCAGATACGCAGTATTTT
TRBV5-4	TRBJ1-1	TRBD1	-	CASSPRDSRTEAFF	TGTGCCAGCAGCCCTCGGGACAGTCGGACTGAAGCTTTCTTT
TRBV5-4	TRBJ2-1	-	-	CASSPDSYNEQFF	TGTGCCAGCAGCCCCGACTCCTACAATGAGCAGTTCTTC
TRBV7-9	TRBJ2-7	-	-	CASSLSGTSYEQYF	TGTGCCAGCAGCTTGTCAGGGACCTCCTACGAGCAGTACTTC
TRBV30	TRBJ2-7	TRBD1	-	CAWSVQGDSYEQYF	TGTGCCTGGAGTGTCCAGGGGGACTCCTACGAGCAGTACTTC
TRBV4-1	TRBJ1-5	-	-	CASSPGTPSNQPQHF	TGCGCCAGCAGCCCAGGGACACCTAGCAATCAGCCCCAGCATTTT
TRBV7-8	TRBJ1-1	TRBD1	-	CASSLLDRVGPNTEAFF	TGTGCCAGCAGCTTATTAGACAGGGTGGGCCCAAACACTGAAGCTTTCTTT
TRBV28	TRBJ2-7	TRBD1	-	CASSRWTGGSYEQYF	TGTGCCAGCAGCCGTTGGACAGGGGGCTCCTACGAGCAGTACTTC
TRBV7-2	TRBJ2-3	TRBD2	-	CASSPTSGADTQYF	TGTGCCAGCAGCCCGACTAGCGGGGCAGATACGCAGTATTTT
TRBV6-1	TRBJ1-2	-	once	CASSARGVAGYTF	TGTGCCAGCAGTGCCCGGGGGGTTGCGGGCTACACCTTC
TRBV5-6	TRBJ2-7	-	-	CASSLGLDYEQYF	TGTGCCAGCAGCTTGGGGCTGGACTACGAGCAGTACTTC
TRBV11-2	TRBJ2-3	TRBD1	-	CASSSGTGSGDTQYF	TGTGCCAGCAGCTCCGGGACAGGGTCTGGAGATACGCAGTATTTT
TRBV7-9	TRBJ2-7	-	-	CASSPRGTATYEQYF	TGTGCCAGCAGCCCCAGGGGGACTGCCACCTACGAGCAGTACTTC
TRBV19	TRBJ2-1	-	-	CASSIGGLQREQFF	TGTGCCAGTAGTATAGGTGGGCTGCAAAGAGAGCAGTTCTTC
TRBV19	TRBJ2-7	TRBD2	-	CASSPLAGGPYEQYF	TGTGCCAGTAGTCCTCTAGCGGGGGGGCCCTACGAGCAGTACTTC
TRBV18	TRBJ1-5	-	few	CASLPNDSNQPQHF	TGTGCCAGTCTCCCGAACGATAGCAATCAGCCCCAGCATTTT
TRBV6-5	TRBJ2-7	TRBD1	-	CASSYLTGTYEQYF	TGTGCCAGCAGTTACCTGACAGGGACATACGAGCAGTACTTC
TRBV5-4	TRBJ1-2	-	-	CASSFEERFYGYTF	TGTGCCAGCAGCTTTGAGGAGAGATTCTATGGCTACACCTTC
TRBV5-1	TRBJ2-7	-	-	CASSLVSGSNEQYF	TGCGCCAGCAGCTTGGTGTCCGGGTCCAACGAGCAGTACTTC
TRBV7-8	TRBJ2-7	-	-	CASSTYRVSNSYEQYF	TGTGCCAGCAGCACCTACAGGGTTTCAAATTCCTACGAGCAGTACTTC
TRBV5-1	TRBJ2-2	-	-	CASSLSMRSGELFF	TGCGCCAGCAGCTTGAGTATGAGATCCGGGGAGCTGTTTTTT
TRBV10-2	TRBJ1-2	TRBD1	-	CASKQGNYGYTF	TGCGCCAGTAAACAGGGGAACTATGGCTACACCTTC
TRBV10-1	TRBJ2-3	-	-	CASSEGYTQYF	TGCGCCAGCAGTGAGGGGTATACGCAGTATTTT
TRBV7-8	TRBJ1-4	-	-	CASSLGVGGRTNEKLFF	TGTGCCAGCAGCTTAGGGGTAGGGGGTAGAACTAATGAAAAACTGTTTTTT
TRBV7-9	TRBJ1-2	-	-	CASGTLGVLEGLDGYTF	TGTGCCAGCGGCACTCTAGGGGTCCTAGAGGGGCTGGATGGCTACACCTTC
TRBV9	TRBJ2-7	TRBD2	-	CASSPYLGLAGGREQYF	TGTGCCAGCAGCCCATACCTCGGACTAGCGGGGGGTCGCGAGCAGTACTTC
TRBV7-2	TRBJ2-7	-	-	CASSLDDYGYEQYF	TGTGCCAGCAGCTTAGATGATTACGGCTACGAGCAGTACTTC